The clone carrying this T cell receptor (beta chain) was observed once. Its antigen is unidentified. CDR1 and CDR2 (germline): PRHDT, FYEKMQ (reference sequence). This CDR3 region has 13 residues. The V end lost 0 bases, the J end lost 13 bases, and 16 bases lay between the germline ends. The data were taken from a study of T cell clones after liver transplantation. Study background: TCRbeta sequencing after a pre-transplant mixed lymphocyte reaction identified graft-donor-reactive clones, later tracked in post-transplant blood. Until 12-24 months post-transplant, subjects got standard immunosuppression and no induction.

Sequencing was performed with immunoSEQ multiplex PCR; in TCRdb, only in-frame clones are kept and a portion is missing. The data hold tens of thousands of clones, with 80% to 95% observed a single time. General observations from the study: In a couple of subjects, few donor cells limited the measurable donor-reactive repertoire. A larger donor-reactive than third-party decline suggested partial antigen-specific deletion.

The chain uses TRBV13 and TRBJ2-7; D remains ambiguous. This TCR was sampled from a human patient who received a liver transplant. The T cells may come from the graft donor. The material sequenced was CD4+ T cells from blood, taken around 27 months after liver transplant. The CDR3: CASSLGLGAFRYF. CDR3 nucleotide sequence: TGTGCCAGCAGCTTAGGCCTCGGAGCGTTTCGATACTTC. The full variable domain, rest sourced from reference TRBV13 and TRBJ2-7, is AAGVIQSPRHLIKEKRETATLKCYPIPRHDTVYWYQQGPGQDPQFLISFYEKMQSDKGSIPDRFSAQQFSDYHSELNMSSLELGDSALYFCASSLGLGAFRYFGPGTRLTVT.